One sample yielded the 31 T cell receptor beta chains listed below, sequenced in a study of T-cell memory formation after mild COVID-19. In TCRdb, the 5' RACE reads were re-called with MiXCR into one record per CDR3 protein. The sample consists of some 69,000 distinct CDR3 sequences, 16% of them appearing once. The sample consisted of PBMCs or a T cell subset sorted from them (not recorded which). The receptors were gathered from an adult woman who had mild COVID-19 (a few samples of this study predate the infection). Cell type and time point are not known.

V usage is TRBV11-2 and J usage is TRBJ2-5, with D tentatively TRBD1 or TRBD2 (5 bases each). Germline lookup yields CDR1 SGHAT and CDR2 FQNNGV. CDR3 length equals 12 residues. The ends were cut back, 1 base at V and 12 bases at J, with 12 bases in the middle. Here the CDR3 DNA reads TGTGCCAGCAGCTTAGGAGGGGCTGAAGAGTACTTC. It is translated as CASSLGGAEEYF. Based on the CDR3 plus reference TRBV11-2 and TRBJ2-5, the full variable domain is EAGVAQSPRYKIIEKRQSVAFWCNPISGHATLYWYQQILGQGPKLLIQFQNNGVVDDSQLPKDRFSAERLKGVDSTLKIQPAKLEDSAVYLCASSLGGAEEYFGPGTRLLVL.

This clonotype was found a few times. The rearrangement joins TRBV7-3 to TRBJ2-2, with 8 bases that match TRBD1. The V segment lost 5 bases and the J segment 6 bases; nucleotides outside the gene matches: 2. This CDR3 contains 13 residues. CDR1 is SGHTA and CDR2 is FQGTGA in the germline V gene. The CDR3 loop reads CASSARGPGELFF. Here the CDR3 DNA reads TGTGCCAGCAGCGCCAGGGGGCCCGGGGAGCTGTTTTTT.

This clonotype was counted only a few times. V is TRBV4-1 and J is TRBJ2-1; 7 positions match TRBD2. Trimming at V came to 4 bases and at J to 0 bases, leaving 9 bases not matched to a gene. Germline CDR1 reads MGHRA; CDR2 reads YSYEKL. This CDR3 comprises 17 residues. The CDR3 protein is CASSRPSGTLSYNEQFF. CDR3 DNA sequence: TGCGCCAGCAGCCGACCTAGCGGAACCCTCTCCTACAATGAGCAGTTCTTC.

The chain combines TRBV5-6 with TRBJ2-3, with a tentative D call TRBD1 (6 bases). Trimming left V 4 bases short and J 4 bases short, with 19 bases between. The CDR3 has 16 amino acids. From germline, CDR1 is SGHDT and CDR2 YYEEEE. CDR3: CASSLGTIRGPDTQYF. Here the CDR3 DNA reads TGTGCCAGCAGCCTCGGGACCATCAGGGGCCCAGATACGCAGTATTTT.

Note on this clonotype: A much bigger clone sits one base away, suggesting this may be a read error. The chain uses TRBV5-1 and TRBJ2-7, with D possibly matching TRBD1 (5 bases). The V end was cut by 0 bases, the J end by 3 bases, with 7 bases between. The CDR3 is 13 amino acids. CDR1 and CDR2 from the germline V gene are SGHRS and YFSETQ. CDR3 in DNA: TGCGCCAGCAGCTTGGTGCAGGGCTACGAGCAGTACTTC. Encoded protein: CASSLVQGYEQYF.

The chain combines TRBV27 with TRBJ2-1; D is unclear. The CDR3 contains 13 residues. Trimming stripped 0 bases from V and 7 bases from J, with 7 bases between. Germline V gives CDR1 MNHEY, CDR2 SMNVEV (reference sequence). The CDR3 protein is CASSLSVVNEQFF. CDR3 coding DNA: TGTGCCAGCAGTTTATCGGTCGTAAATGAGCAGTTCTTC.

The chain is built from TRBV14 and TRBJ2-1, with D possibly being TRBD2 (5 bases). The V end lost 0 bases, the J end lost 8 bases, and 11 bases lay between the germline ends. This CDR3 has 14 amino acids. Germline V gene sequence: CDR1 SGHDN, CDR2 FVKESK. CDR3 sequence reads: CASSQDGGIYEQFF. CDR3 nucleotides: TGTGCCAGCAGCCAAGACGGAGGAATCTATGAGCAGTTCTTC.

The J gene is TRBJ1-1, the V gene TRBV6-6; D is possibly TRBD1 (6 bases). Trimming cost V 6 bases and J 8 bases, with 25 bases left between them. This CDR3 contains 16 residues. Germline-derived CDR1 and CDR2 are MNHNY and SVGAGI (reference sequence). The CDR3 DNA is TGTGCCAGCAGCCAGCCCCGCGGGGACACCTTAGGGGAAGCTTTCTTT. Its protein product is CASSQPRGDTLGEAFF.

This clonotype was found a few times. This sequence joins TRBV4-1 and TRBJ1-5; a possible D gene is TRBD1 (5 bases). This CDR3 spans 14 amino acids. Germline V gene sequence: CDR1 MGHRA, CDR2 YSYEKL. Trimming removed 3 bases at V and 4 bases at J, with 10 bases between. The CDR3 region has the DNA TGCGCCAGCAGCCAGCCAGGGTTAAATCAGCCCCAGCATTTT. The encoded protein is CASSQPGLNQPQHF.

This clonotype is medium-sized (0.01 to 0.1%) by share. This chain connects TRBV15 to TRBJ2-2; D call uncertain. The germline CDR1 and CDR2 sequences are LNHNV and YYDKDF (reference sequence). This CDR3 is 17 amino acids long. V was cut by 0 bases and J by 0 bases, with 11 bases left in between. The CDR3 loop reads CATSRDQASPNTGELFF. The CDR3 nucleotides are TGTGCCACCAGCAGAGATCAAGCCAGCCCGAACACCGGGGAGCTGTTTTTT.

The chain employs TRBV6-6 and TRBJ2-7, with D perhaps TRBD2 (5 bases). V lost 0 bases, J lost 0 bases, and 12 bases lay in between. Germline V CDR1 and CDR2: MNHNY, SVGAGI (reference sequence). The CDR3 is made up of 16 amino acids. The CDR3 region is CASSYSEERSSYEQYF. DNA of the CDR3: TGTGCCAGCAGTTACTCGGAGGAACGTAGCTCCTACGAGCAGTACTTC.

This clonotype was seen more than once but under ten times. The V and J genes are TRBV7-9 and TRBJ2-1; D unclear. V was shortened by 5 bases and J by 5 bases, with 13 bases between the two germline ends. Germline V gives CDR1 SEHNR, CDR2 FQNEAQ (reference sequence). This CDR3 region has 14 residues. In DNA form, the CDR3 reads TGTGCCAGCAGCCAGGCCCCTACTCACAATGAGCAGTTCTTC. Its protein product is CASSQAPTHNEQFF. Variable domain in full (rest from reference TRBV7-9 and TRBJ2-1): DTGVSQNPRHKITKRGQNVTFRCDPISEHNRLYWYRQTLGQGPEFLTYFQNEAQLEKSRLLSDRFSAERPKGSFSTLEIQRTEQGDSAMYLCASSQAPTHNEQFFGPGTRLTVL.

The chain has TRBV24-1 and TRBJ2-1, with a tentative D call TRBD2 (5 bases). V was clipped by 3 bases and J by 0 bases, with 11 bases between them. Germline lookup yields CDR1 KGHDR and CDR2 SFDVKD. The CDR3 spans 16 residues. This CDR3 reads CATSDPADPSYNEQFF. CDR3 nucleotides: TGTGCCACCAGTGATCCAGCGGACCCCTCCTACAATGAGCAGTTCTTC.

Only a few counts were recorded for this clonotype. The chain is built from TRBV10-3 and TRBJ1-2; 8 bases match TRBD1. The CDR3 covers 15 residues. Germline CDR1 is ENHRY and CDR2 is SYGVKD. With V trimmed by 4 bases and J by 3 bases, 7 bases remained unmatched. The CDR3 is CAISGGQGSHYGYTF. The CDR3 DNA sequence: TGTGCCATCAGTGGCGGACAGGGAAGTCACTATGGCTACACCTTC.

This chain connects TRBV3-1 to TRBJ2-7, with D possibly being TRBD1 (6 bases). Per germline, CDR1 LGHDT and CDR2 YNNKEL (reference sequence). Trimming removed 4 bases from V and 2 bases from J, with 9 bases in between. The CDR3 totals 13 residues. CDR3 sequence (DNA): TGTGCCAGCAGCCGGGACATGACCTACGAGCAGTACTTC. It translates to CASSRDMTYEQYF.

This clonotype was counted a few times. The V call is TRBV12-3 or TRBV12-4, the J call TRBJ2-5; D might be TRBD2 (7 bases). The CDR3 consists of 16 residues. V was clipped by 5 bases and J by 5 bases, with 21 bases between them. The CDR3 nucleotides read TGTGCCAGCAGTGCCAGGGAGGGGGGGACTCGCGAGACCCAGTACTTC. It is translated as CASSAREGGTRETQYF.

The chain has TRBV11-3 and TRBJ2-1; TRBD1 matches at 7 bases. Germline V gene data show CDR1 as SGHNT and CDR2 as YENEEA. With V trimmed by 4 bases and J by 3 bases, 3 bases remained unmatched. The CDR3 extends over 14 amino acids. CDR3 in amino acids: CASSSRDSYNEQFF. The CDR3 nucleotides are TGTGCCAGCAGCTCTCGGGACAGCTACAATGAGCAGTTCTTC.

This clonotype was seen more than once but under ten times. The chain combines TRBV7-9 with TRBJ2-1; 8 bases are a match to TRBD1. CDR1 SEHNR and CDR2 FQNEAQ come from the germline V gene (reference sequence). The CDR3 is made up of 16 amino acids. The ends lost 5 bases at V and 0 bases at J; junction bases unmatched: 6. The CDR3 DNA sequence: TGTGCCAGCAGCCCCCTCGGGACAGGCTCCTACAATGAGCAGTTCTTC. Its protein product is CASSPLGTGSYNEQFF.

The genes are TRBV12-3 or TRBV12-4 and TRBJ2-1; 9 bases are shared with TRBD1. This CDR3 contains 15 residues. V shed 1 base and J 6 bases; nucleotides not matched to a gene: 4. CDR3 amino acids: CASSLDRQGGNEQFF. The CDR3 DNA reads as TGTGCCAGCAGTTTAGATCGACAGGGGGGCAATGAGCAGTTCTTC.

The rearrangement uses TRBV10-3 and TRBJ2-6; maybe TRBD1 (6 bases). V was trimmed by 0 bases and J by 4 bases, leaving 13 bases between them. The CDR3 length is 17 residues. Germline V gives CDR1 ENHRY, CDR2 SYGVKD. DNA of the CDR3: TGTGCCATCAGTGAGTCTCCAGGGGCGACGGGGGCCAACGTCCTGACTTTC. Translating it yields CAISESPGATGANVLTF.

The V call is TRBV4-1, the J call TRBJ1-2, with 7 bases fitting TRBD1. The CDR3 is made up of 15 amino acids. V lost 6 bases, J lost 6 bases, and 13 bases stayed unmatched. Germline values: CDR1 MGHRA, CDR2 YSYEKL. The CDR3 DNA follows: TGCGCCAGCAGGTTAGGGGGCCGGCAGATCAATGGCTACACCTTC. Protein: CASRLGGRQINGYTF.

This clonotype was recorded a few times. The CDR3 DNA sequence: TGTGCCAGCAGTTTGGCGGGGGCTCTCACAGATACGCAGTATTTT. This translates into CASSLAGALTDTQYF. The chain recombines TRBV12-3 or TRBV12-4 with TRBJ2-3; a weak D match, TRBD2 (7 bases). Trimming left V 3 bases short and J 2 bases short, with 12 bases between. The CDR3 totals 15 residues.

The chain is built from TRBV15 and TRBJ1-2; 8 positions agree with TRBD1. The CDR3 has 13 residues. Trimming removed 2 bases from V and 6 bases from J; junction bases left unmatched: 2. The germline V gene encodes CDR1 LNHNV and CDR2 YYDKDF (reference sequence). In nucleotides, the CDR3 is TGTGCCACCAGCAGAAACAGGGGGGATGGCTACACCTTC. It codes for CATSRNRGDGYTF.

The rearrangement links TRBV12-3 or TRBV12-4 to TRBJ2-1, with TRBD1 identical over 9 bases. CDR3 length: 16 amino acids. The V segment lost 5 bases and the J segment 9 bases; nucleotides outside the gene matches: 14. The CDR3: CASSGTPHRGRSEQFF. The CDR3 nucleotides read TGTGCCAGCAGTGGGACTCCACACAGGGGGCGAAGTGAGCAGTTCTTC.

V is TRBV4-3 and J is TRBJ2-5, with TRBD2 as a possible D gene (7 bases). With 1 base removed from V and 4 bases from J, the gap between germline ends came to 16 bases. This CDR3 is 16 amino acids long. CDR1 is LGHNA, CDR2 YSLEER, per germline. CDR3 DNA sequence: TGCGCCAGCAGCCAAGGGGTACGGGGGGCCGGAGAGACCCAGTACTTC. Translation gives CASSQGVRGAGETQYF.

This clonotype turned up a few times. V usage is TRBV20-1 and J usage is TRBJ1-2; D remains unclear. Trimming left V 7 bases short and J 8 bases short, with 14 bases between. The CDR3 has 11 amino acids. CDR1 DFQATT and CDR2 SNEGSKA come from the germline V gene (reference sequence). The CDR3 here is CSVQADPGYTF. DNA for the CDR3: TGCAGTGTTCAGGCAGATCCGGGCTACACCTTC.

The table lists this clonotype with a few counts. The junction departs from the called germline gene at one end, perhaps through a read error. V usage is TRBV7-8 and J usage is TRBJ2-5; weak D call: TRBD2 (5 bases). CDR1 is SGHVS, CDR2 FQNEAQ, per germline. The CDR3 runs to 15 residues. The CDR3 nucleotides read TGTGTCAGCAGCTTAGCGCTGGTCTCCAAAGAGACCCAGTACTTC. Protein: CVSSLALVSKETQYF.

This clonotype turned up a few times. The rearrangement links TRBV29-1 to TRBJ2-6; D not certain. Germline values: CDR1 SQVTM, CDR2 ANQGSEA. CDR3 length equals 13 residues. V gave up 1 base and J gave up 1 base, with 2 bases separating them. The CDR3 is CSVEGSGANVLTF. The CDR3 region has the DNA TGCAGCGTTGAAGGATCTGGGGCCAACGTCCTGACTTTC.

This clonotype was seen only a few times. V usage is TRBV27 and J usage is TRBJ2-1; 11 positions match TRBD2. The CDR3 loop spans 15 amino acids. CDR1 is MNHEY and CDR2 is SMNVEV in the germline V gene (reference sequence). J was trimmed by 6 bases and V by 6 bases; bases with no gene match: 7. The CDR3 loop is CASSLSGGAGNEQFF. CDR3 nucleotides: TGTGCCAGCAGCCTTAGCGGGGGGGCGGGCAATGAGCAGTTCTTC.

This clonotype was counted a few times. The CDR3 nucleotides are TGTGCCAGCAGTTTGACAGGGGTCCTGTACTTC. The encoded protein is CASSLTGVLYF. The chain combines TRBV27 with TRBJ2-7; 8 positions match TRBD1. The V gene's germline CDR1 is MNHEY and CDR2 SMNVEV (reference sequence). CDR3 length: 11 residues. The V gene end was trimmed by 3 bases and the J gene end by 12 bases; junction bases not matched to a gene: 4.

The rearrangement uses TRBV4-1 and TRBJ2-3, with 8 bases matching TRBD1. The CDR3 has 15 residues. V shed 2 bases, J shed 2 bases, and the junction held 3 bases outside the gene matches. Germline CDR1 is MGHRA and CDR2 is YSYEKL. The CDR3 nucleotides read TGCGCCAGCAGCCAATTGACAGGGGTCACAGATACGCAGTATTTT. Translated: CASSQLTGVTDTQYF.